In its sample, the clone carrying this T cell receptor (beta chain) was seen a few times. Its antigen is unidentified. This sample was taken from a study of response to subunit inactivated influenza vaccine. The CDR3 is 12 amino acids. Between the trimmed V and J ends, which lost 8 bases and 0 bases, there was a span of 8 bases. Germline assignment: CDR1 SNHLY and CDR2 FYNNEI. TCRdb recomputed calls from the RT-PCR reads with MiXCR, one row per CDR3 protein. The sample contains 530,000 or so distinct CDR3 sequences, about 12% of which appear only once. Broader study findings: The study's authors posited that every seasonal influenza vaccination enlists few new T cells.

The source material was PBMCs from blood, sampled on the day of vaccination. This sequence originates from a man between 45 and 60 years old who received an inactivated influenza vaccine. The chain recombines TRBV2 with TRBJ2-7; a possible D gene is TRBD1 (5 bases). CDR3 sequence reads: CASLDSSYEQYF. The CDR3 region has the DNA TGTGCCAGCCTTGACAGCTCCTACGAGCAGTACTTC.